This T cell receptor beta chain originates from a study of T-cell reconstitution after alpha-beta-depleted transplantation in children. Whole-study findings and limits: There were reportedly several hundred expanded graft clones from which alpha-beta T cells came about two months after transplant.

Unique molecular identifiers were incorporated into the prepared TCRbeta library. TCRdb analysed the PCR reads with MiXCR anew, one entry per CDR3 protein. In the table there are about 500,000 distinct CDR3 sequences, roughly 10% of which are singletons. Turning to this clonotype: Its matching antigen is unknown.

Germline-derived CDR1 and CDR2 are SGDLS and YYNGEE. The CDR3 extends over 15 amino acids. Trimming took 3 bases from V and 1 from J; bases not matched to a gene: 6. This chain uses TRBV9 with TRBJ2-5; 7 nucleotides align to TRBD1. The source of this sequence is a female patient under 10 years old who had a stem cell transplant for aplastic anemia, so the T cells may come from the graft donor. Here the sequenced sample was PBMCs, mostly from graft donor cells, taken 180 days after TCRalphabeta/CD19-depleted stem cell transplant. The CDR3 protein is CASSDRTGLQETQYF. In DNA form, the CDR3 reads TGTGCCAGCAGCGATCGGACAGGCCTCCAAGAGACCCAGTACTTC.